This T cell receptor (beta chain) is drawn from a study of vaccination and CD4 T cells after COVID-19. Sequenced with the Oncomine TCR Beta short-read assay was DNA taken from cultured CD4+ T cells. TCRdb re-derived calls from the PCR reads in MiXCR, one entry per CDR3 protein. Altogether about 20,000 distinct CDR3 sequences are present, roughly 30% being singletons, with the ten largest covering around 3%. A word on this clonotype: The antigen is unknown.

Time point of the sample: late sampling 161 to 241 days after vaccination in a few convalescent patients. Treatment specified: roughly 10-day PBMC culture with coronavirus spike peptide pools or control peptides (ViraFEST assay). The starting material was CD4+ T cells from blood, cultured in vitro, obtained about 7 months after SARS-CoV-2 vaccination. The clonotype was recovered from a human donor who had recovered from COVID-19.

CDR3 in amino acids: CATHDRVSSYEQFF. CDR3 nucleotide sequence: TGTGCCACCCACGACAGGGTATCCTCCTATGAGCAGTTCTTC. The J gene is TRBJ2-1, the V gene TRBV28; 7 bases line up with TRBD1. This CDR3 region has 14 residues. Trimming at V came to 10 bases and at J to 8 bases, leaving 14 bases not matched to a gene. Germline loops: CDR1 MDHEN, CDR2 SYDVKM. Together with reference TRBV28 and TRBJ2-1, the CDR3 gives the full variable domain: DVKVTQSSRYLVKRTGEKVFLECVQDMDHENMFWYRQDPGLGLRLIYFSYDVKMKEKGDIPEGYSVSREKKERFSLILESASTNQTSMYLCATHDRVSSYEQFFGPGTRLTVL.